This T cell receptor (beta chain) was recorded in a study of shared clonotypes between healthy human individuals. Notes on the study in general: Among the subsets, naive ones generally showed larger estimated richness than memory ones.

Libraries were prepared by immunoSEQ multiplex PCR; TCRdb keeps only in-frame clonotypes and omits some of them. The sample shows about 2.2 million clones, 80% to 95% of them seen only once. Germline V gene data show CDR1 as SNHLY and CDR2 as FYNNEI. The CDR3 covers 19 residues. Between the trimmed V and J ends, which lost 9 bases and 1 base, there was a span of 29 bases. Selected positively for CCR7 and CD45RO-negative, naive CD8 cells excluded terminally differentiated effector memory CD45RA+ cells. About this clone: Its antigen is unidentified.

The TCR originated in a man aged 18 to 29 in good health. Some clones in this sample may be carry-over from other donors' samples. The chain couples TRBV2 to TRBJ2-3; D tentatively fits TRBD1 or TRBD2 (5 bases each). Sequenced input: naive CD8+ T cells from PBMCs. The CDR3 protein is CASLGPQVLFSQRTDTQYF. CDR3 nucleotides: TGTGCCAGTTTGGGACCCCAGGTTCTTTTTAGCCAGCGCACAGATACGCAGTATTTT.